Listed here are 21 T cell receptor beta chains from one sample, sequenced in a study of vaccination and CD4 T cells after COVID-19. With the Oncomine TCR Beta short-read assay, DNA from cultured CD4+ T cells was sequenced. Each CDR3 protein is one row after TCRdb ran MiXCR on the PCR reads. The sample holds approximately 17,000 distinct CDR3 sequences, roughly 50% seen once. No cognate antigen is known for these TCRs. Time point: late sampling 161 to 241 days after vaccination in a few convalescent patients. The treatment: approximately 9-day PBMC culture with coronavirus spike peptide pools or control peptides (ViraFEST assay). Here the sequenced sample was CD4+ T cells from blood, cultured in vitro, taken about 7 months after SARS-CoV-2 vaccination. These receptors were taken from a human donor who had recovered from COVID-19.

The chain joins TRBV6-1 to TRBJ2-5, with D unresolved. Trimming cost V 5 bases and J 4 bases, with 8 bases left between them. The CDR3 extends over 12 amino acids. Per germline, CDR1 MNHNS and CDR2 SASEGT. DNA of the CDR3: TGTGCCAGCAGTCGGATGCGAGAGACCCAGTACTTC. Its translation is CASSRMRETQYF.

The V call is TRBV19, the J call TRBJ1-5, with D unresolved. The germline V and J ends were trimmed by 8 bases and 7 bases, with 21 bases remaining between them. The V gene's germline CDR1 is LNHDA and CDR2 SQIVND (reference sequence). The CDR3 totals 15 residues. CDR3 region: CASYNRASLGQPQHF. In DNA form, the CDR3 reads TGTGCCAGTTACAACCGGGCCTCCCTTGGGCAGCCCCAGCATTTT.

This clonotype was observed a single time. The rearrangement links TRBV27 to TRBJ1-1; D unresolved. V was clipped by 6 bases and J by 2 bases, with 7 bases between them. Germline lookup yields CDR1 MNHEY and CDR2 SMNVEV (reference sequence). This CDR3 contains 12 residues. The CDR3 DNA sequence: TGTGCCAGCAGGAAGACCAACACTGAAGCTTTCTTT. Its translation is CASRKTNTEAFF.

The DNA for the CDR3 is TGCAGTGCTAGAAGGGGTAGCGGGCCCGAGCAGTACTTC. Translated, it gives CSARRGSGPEQYF. The chain is built from TRBV20-1 and TRBJ2-7; 7 nucleotides align to TRBD2. The trim removed 2 bases at V and 6 bases at J, leaving 7 bases unmatched. The CDR3 extends over 13 amino acids. Germline V CDR1 and CDR2: DFQATT, SNEGSKA (reference sequence).

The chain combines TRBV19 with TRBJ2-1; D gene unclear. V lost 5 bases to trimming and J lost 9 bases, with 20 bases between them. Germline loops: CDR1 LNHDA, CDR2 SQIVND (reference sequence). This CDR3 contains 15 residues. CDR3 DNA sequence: TGTGCCAGTAGTCTCACCCCCCTGAGGTCGAGTGAGCAGTTCTTC. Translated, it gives CASSLTPLRSSEQFF. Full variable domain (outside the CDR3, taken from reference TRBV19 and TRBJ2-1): DGGITQSPKYLFRKEGQNVTLSCEQNLNHDAMYWYRQDPGQGLRLIYYSQIVNDFQKGDIAEGYSVSREKKESFPLTVTSAQKNPTAFYLCASSLTPLRSSEQFFGPGTRLTVL.

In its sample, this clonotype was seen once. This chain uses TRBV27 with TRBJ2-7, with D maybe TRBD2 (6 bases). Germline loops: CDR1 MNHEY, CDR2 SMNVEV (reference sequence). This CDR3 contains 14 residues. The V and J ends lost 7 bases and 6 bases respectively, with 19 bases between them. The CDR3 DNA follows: TGTGCCAGCATCCGATGGGAGGAGGGACGCGAGCAGTACTTC. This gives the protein CASIRWEEGREQYF.

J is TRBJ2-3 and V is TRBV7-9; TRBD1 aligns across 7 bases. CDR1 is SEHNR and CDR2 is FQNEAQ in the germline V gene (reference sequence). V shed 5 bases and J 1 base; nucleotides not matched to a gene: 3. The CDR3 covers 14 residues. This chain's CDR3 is CASSLGQGTDTQYF. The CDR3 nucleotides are TGTGCCAGCAGCCTAGGACAGGGCACAGATACGCAGTATTTT.

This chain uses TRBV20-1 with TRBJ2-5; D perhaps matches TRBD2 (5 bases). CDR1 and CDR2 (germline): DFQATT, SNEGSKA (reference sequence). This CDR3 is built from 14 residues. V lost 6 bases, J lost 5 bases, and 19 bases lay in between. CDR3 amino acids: CSAPPRVPGETQYF. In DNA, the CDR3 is TGCAGTGCCCCGCCGCGGGTCCCTGGGGAGACCCAGTACTTC.

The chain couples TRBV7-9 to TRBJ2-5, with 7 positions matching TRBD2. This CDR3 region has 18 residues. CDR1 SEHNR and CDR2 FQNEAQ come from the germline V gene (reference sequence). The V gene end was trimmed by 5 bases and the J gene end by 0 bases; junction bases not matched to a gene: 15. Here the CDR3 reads CASSALGLGEGYQETQYF. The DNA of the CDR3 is TGTGCCAGCAGCGCCCTCGGGTTGGGGGAGGGATACCAAGAGACCCAGTACTTC.

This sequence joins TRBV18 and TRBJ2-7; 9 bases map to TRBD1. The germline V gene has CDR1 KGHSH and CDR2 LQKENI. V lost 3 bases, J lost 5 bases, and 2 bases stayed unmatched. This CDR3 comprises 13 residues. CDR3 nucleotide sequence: TGTGCCAGCTCACCCGGGACAGGGAACGAGCAGTACTTC. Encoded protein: CASSPGTGNEQYF.

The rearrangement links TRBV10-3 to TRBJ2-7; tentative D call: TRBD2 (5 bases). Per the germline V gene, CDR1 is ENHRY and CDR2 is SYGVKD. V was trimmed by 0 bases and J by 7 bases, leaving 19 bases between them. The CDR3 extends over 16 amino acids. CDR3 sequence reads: CAISESIPDTGWEQYF. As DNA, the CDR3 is TGTGCCATCAGTGAGTCGATCCCTGACACGGGGTGGGAGCAGTACTTC.

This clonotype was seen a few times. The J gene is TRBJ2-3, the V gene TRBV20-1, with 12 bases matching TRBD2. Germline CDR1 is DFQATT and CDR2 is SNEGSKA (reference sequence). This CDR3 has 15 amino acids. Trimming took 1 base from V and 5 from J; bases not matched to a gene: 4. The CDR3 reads CSARGLAGVGDTQYF. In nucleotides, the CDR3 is TGCAGTGCTAGAGGACTAGCGGGAGTTGGAGATACGCAGTATTTT.

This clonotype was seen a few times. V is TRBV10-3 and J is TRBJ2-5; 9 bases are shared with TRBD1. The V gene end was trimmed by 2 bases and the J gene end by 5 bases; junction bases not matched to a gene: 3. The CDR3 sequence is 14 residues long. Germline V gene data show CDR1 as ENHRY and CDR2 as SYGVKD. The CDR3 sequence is CAISEGTGRETQYF. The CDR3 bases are TGTGCCATCAGTGAGGGGACAGGGAGGGAGACCCAGTACTTC.

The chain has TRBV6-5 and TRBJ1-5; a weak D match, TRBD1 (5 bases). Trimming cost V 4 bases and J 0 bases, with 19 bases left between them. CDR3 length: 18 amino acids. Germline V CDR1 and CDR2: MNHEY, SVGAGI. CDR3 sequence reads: CASSSRQPKFYSNQPQHF. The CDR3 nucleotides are TGTGCCAGCAGTTCCCGACAGCCGAAATTTTATAGCAATCAGCCCCAGCATTTT.

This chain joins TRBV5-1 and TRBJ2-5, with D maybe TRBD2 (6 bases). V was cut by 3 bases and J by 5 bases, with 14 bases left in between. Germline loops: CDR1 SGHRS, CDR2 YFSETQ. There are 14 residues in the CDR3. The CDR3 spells CASSYPGRRETQYF. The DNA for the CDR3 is TGCGCCAGCAGCTACCCTGGGAGGAGGGAGACCCAGTACTTC.

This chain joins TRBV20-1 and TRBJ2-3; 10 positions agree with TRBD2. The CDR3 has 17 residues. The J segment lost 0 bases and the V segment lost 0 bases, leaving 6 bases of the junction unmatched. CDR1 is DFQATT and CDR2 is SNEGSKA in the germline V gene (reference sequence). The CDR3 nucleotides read TGCAGTGCTAGAGATCCACTAGCGGGAACAAGCACAGATACGCAGTATTTT. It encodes CSARDPLAGTSTDTQYF.

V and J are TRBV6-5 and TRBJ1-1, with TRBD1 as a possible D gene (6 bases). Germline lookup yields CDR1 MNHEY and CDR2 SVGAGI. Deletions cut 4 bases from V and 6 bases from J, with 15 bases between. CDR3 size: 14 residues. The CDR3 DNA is TGTGCCAGCAGTTTGGGACTGCGGGGGCCTGAAGCTTTCTTT. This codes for CASSLGLRGPEAFF.

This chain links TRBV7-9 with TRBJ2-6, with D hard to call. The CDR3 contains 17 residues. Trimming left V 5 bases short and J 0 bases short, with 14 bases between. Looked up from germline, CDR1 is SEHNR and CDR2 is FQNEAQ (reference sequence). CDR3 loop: CASSPPVSISGANVLTF. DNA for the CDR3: TGTGCCAGCAGCCCCCCTGTTTCGATCTCTGGGGCCAACGTCCTGACTTTC.

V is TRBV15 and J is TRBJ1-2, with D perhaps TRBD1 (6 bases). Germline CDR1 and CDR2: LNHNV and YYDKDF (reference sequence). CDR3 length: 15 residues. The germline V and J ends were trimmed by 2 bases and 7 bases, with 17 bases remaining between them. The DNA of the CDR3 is TGTGCCACCAGCAGACTTACAGGGACGGGGATTGGCTACACCTTC. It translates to CATSRLTGTGIGYTF.

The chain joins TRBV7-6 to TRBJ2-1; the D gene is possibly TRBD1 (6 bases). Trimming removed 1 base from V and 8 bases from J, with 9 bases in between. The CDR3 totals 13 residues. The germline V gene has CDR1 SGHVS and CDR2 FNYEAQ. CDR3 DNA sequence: TGTGCCAGCAGCTTAGATTGGGGGCATGAGCAGTTCTTC. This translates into CASSLDWGHEQFF.

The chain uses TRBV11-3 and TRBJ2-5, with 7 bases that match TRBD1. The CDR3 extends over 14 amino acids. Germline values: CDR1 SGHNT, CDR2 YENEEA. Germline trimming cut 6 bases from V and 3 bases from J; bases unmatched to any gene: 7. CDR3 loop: CASRTGDGEETQYF. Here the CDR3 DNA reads TGTGCCAGCAGAACAGGGGATGGGGAAGAGACCCAGTACTTC.